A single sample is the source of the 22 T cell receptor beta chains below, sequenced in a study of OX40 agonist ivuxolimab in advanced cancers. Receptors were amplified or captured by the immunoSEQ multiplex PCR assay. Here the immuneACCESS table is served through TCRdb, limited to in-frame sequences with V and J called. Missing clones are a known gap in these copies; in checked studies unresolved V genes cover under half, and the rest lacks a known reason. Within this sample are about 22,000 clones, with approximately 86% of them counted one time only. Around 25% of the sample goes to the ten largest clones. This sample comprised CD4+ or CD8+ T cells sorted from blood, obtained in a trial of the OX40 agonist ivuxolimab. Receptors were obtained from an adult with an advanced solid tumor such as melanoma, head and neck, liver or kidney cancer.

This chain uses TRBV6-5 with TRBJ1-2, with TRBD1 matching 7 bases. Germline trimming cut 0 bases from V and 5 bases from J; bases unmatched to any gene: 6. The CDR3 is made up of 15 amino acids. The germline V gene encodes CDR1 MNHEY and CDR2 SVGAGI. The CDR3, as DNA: TGTGCCAGCAGTTACTCGCTTCTGGGACAGTATGGCTACACCTTC. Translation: CASSYSLLGQYGYTF.

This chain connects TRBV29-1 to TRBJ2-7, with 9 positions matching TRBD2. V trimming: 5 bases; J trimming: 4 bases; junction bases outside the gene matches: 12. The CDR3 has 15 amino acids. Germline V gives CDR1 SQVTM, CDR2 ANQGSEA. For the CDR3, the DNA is TGCAGCGTTAGAGTTAGCGGGAGCGCGTTTTACGAGCAGTACTTC. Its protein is CSVRVSGSAFYEQYF.

As DNA, the CDR3 is TGTGCCAGTAGTATAGGGGATTATAACTCTGGGGCCAACGTCCTGACTTTC. As protein: CASSIGDYNSGANVLTF. The genes are TRBV19 and TRBJ2-6; D ambiguous. The ends were cut back, 1 base at V and 0 bases at J, with 10 bases in the middle. This CDR3 is built from 17 residues. Looked up from germline, CDR1 is LNHDA and CDR2 is SQIVND (reference sequence). The full variable domain, its missing parts supplied by reference TRBV19 and TRBJ2-6, is DGGITQSPKYLFRKEGQNVTLSCEQNLNHDAMYWYRQDPGQGLRLIYYSQIVNDFQKGDIAEGYSVSREKKESFPLTVTSAQKNPTAFYLCASSIGDYNSGANVLTFGAGSRLTVL.

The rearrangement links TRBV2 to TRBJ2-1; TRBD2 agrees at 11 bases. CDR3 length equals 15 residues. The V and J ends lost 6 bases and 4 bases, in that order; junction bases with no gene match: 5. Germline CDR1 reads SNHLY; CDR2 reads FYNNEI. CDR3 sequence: CASRATSGIYNEQFF. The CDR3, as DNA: TGTGCCAGCAGGGCGACTAGCGGGATATACAATGAGCAGTTCTTC. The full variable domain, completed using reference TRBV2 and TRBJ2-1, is EPEVTQTPSHQVTQMGQEVILRCVPISNHLYFYWYRQILGQKVEFLVSFYNNEISEKSEIFDDQFSVERPDGSNFTLKIRSTKLEDSAMYFCASRATSGIYNEQFFGPGTRLTVL.

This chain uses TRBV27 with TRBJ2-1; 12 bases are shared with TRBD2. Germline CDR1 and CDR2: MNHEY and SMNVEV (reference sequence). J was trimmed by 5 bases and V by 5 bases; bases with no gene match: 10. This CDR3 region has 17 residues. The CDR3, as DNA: TGTGCCAGCAGTCCGCGAACTAGCGGGAGGAAGCACAATGAGCAGTTCTTC. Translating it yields CASSPRTSGRKHNEQFF.

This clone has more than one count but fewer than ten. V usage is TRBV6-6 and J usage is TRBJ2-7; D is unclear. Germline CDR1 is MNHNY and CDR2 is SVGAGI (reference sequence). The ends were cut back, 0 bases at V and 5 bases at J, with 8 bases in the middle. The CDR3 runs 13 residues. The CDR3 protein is CASSYSIVHEQYF. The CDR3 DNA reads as TGTGCCAGCAGTTACTCGATAGTCCACGAGCAGTACTTC.

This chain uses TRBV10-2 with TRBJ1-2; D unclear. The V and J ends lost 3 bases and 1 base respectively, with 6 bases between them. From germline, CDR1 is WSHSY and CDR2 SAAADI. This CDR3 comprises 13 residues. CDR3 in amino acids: CASSEWDNYGYTF. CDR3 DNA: TGCGCCAGCAGTGAATGGGATAACTATGGCTACACCTTC.

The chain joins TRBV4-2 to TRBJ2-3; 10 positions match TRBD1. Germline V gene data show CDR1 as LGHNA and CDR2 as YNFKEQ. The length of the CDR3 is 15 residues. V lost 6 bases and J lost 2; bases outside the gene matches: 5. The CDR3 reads CASRKGTGVTDTQYF. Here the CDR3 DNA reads TGTGCCAGCAGAAAAGGGACAGGGGTCACAGATACGCAGTATTTT.

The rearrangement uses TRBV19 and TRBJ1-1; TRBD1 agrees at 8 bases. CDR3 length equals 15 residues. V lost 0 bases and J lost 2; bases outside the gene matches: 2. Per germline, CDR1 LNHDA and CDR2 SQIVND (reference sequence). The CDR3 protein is CASSIDRGPNTEAFF. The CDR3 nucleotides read TGTGCCAGTAGTATAGACAGGGGGCCCAACACTGAAGCTTTCTTT.

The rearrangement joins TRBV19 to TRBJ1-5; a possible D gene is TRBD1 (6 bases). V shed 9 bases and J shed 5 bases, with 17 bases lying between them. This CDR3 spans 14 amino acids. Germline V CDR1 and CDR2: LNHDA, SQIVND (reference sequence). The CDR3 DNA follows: TGTGCCAGGGCACAGGGCGATGGACATCAGCCCCAGCATTTT. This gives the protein CARAQGDGHQPQHF.

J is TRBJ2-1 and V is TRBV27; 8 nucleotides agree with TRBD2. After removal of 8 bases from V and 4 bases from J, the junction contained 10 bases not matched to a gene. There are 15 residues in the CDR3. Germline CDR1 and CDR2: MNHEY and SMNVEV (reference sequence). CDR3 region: CASGEAGDGYNEQFF. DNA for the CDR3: TGTGCCAGCGGAGAAGCGGGAGACGGGTACAATGAGCAGTTCTTC.

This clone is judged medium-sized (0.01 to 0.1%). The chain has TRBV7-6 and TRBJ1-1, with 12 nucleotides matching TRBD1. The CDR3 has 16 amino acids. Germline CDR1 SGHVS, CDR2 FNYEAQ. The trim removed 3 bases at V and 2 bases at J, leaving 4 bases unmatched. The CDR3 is CASSFGDRGRNTEAFF. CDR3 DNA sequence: TGTGCCAGCAGCTTTGGGGACAGGGGGCGCAACACTGAAGCTTTCTTT.

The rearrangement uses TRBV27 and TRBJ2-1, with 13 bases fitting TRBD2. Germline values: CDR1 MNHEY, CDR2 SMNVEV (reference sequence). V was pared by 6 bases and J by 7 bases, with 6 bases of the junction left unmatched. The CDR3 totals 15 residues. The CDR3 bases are TGTGCCAGCAGACTAGCGGGAGGGCCCGAAAATGAGCAGTTCTTC. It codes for CASRLAGGPENEQFF.

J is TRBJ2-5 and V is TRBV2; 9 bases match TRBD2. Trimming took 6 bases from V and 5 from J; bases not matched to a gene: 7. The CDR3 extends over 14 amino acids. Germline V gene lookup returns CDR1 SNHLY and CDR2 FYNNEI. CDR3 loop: CASRGGRAFETQYF. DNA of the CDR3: TGTGCCAGCAGGGGCGGGAGGGCCTTTGAGACCCAGTACTTC.

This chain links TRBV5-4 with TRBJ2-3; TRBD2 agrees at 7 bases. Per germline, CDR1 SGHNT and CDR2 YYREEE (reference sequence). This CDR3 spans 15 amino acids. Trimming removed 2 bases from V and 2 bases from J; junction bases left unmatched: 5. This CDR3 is CASSFLAAVTDTQYF. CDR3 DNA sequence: TGTGCCAGCAGCTTTCTAGCGGCGGTCACAGATACGCAGTATTTT.

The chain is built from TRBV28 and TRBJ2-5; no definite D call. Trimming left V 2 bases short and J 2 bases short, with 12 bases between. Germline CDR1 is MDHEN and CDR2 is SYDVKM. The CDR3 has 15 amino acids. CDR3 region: CASSLSPGQQETQYF. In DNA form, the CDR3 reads TGTGCCAGCAGTTTAAGCCCCGGGCAACAAGAGACCCAGTACTTC. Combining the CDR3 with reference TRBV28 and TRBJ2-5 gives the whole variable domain DVKVTQSSRYLVKRTGEKVFLECVQDMDHENMFWYRQDPGLGLRLIYFSYDVKMKEKGDIPEGYSVSREKKERFSLILESASTNQTSMYLCASSLSPGQQETQYFGPGTRLLVL.

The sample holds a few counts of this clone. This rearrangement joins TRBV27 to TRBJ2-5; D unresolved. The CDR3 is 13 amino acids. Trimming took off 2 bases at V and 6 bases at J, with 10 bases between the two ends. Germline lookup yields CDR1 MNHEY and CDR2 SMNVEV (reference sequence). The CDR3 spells CASSLGVGKTQYF. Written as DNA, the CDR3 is TGTGCCAGCAGTTTAGGGGTAGGAAAGACCCAGTACTTC.

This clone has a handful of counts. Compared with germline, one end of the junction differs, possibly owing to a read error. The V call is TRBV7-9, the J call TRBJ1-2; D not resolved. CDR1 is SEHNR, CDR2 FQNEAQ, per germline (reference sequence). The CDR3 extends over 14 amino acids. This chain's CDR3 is CASSPALDPSWESF. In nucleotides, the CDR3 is TGTGCCAGCAGCCCAGCACTGGACCCATCTTGGGAGTCCTTC.

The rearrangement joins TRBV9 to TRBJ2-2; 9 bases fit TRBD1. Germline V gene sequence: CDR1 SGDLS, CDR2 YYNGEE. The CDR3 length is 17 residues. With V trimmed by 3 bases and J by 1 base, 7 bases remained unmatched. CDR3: CASSGHSGQGNTGELFF. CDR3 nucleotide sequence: TGTGCCAGCAGCGGACACTCGGGACAGGGGAACACCGGGGAGCTGTTTTTT.

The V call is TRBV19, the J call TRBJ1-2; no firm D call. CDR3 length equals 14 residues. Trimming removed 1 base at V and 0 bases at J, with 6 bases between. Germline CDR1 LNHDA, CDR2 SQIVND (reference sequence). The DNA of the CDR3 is TGTGCCAGTAGTATAGTGGCGACTAACTATGGCTACACCTTC. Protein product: CASSIVATNYGYTF.

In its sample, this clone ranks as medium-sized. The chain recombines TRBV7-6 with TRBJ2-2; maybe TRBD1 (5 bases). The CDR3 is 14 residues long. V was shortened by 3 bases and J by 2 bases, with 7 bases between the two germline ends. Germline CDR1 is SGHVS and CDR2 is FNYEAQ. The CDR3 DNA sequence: TGTGCCAGCAGCTTGGACATCAACACCGGGGAGCTGTTTTTT. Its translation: CASSLDINTGELFF.

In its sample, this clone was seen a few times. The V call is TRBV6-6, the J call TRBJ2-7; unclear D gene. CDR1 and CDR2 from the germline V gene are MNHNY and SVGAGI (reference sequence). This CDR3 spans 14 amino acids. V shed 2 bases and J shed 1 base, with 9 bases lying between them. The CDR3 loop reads CASSYGPESYEQYF. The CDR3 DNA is TGTGCCAGCAGTTACGGTCCCGAGTCCTACGAGCAGTACTTC.